A selection of T cell receptor beta chains follows, all from one sample in a study of monozygotic twins with inflammatory bowel disease. TCRdb re-called the 5' RACE reads; every CDR3 protein appears as one record, without DNA. The sample includes approximately 330,000 distinct CDR3 sequences. Sequencing input: blood. The receptor source for this set is a human donor with ulcerative colitis or Crohn's disease, or a healthy co-twin of an affected twin (not recorded which). Both conserved end residues are part of each CDR3.

V gene: TRBV27
J gene: TRBJ1-5
CDR3 protein: CASTREPNQPQHF

V gene: TRBV24-1
J gene: TRBJ2-5
CDR3 protein: CATSDFKGAQETQYF

V gene: TRBV7-2
J gene: TRBJ2-3
CDR3 protein: CASSLDGASTDTQYF

V gene: TRBV7-2
J gene: TRBJ2-7
CDR3 protein: CASSSTAYYEQYF

V gene: TRBV27
J gene: TRBJ1-5
CDR3 protein: CASSSGYSNQPQHF

V gene: TRBV5-1
J gene: TRBJ2-2
CDR3 protein: CASCDLDQGTGELFF

V gene: TRBV20-1
J gene: TRBJ2-3
CDR3 protein: CSARAIVGGGRADPDTQYF

V gene: TRBV5-1
J gene: TRBJ1-1
CDR3 protein: CASSRGVRRGSPEAFF

V gene: TRBV15
J gene: TRBJ2-7
CDR3 protein: CATSRDGLEGPYEQYF

V gene: TRBV9
J gene: TRBJ2-3
CDR3 protein: CASSVSSGLSTDTQYF

V gene: TRBV29-1
J gene: TRBJ2-1
CDR3 protein: CSVTEYNEQFF

V gene: TRBV11-2
J gene: TRBJ2-7
CDR3 protein: CASSSGPFEQYF

V gene: TRBV30
J gene: TRBJ2-7
CDR3 protein: CAWATGTPRAEQYF

V gene: TRBV19
J gene: TRBJ2-5
CDR3 protein: CASSIGRGRETQYF

V gene: TRBV4-1
J gene: TRBJ2-5
CDR3 protein: CASSKHGTQYF

V gene: TRBV27
J gene: TRBJ2-7
CDR3 protein: CASSFTRWGEQYF

V gene: TRBV6-1
J gene: TRBJ2-1
CDR3 protein: CASSTQPPGGGNEQFF

V gene: TRBV4-1
J gene: TRBJ2-3
CDR3 protein: CASSQDPTGGLADTQYF

V gene: TRBV20-1
J gene: TRBJ1-6
CDR3 protein: CSAREGGGPNSPLHF

V gene: TRBV27
J gene: TRBJ1-1
CDR3 protein: CASSLTHGTEAFF

V gene: TRBV5-1
J gene: TRBJ2-7
CDR3 protein: CASRPRGGISSYEQYF

V gene: TRBV3-1
J gene: TRBJ2-3
CDR3 protein: CASSQAWTGGEDTQYF

V gene: TRBV7-9
J gene: TRBJ2-3
CDR3 protein: CASSPTRQGRGTDTQYF

V gene: TRBV27
J gene: TRBJ2-3
CDR3 protein: CASSFRRDTQYF

V gene: TRBV19
J gene: TRBJ1-1
CDR3 protein: CASGVGMNTEAFF

V gene: TRBV7-2
J gene: TRBJ2-7
CDR3 protein: CASSLVPSGRSIEQYF

V gene: TRBV6-5
J gene: TRBJ1-4
CDR3 protein: CASSYVRATGEKLFF

V gene: TRBV19
J gene: TRBJ1-5
CDR3 protein: CASSPRAGVQPQHF

V gene: TRBV20-1
J gene: TRBJ2-3
CDR3 protein: CSANGLASTDTQYF

V gene: TRBV19
J gene: TRBJ2-1
CDR3 protein: CASSIEGSPYNEQFF

V gene: TRBV27
J gene: TRBJ1-1
CDR3 protein: CATIGRDRVWRRAFF

V gene: TRBV6-5
J gene: TRBJ1-2
CDR3 protein: CASSYADNYGYTF

V gene: TRBV5-8
J gene: TRBJ2-6
CDR3 protein: CASFSRARLGANVLTF